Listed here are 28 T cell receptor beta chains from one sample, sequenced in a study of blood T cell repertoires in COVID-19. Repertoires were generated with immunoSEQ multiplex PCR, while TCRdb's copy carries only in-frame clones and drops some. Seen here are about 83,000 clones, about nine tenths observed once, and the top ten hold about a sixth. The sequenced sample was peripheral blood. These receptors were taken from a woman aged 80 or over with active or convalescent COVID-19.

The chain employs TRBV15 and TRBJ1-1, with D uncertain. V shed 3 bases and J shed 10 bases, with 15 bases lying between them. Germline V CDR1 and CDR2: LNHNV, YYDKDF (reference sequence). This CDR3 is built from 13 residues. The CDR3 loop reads CATSRDPGRGAFF. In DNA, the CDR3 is TGTGCCACCAGCAGGGACCCCGGACGGGGAGCTTTCTTT.

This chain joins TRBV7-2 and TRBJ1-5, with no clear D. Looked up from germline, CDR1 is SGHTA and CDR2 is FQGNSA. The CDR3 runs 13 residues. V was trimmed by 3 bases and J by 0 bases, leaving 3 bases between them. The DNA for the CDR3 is TGTGCCAGCAGCTTCAGTAGCAATCAGCCCCAGCATTTT. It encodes CASSFSSNQPQHF.

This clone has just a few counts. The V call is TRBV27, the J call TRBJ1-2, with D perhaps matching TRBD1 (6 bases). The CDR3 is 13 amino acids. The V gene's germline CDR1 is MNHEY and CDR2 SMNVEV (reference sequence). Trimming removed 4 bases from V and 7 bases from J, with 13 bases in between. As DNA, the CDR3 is TGTGCCAGCAGTTCCCACGCGACAGGTGGCTACACCTTC. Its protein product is CASSSHATGGYTF.

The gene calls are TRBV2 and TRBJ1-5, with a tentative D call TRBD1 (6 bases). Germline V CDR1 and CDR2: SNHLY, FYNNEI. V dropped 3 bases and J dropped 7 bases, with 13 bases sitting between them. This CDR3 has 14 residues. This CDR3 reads CASSEQGLGQPQHF. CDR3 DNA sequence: TGTGCCAGCAGTGAGCAGGGGTTAGGGCAGCCCCAGCATTTT.

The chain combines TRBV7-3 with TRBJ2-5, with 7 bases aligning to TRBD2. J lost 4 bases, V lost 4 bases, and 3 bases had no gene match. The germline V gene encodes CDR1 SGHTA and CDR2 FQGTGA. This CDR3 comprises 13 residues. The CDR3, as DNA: TGTGCCAGCAGCTCCCGCGGGGGAGAGACCCAGTACTTC. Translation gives CASSSRGGETQYF.

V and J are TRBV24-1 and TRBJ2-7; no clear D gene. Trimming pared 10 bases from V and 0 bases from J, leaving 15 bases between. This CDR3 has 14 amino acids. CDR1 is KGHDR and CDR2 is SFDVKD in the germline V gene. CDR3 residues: CATATAESSYEQYF. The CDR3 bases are TGTGCCACAGCCACTGCGGAGAGCTCCTACGAGCAGTACTTC.

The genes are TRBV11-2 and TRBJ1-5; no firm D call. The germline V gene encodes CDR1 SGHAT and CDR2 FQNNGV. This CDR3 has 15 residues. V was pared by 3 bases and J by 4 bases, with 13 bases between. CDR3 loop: CASSLDLGRNQPQHF. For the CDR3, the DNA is TGTGCCAGCAGCTTGGACCTGGGGAGGAATCAGCCCCAGCATTTT.

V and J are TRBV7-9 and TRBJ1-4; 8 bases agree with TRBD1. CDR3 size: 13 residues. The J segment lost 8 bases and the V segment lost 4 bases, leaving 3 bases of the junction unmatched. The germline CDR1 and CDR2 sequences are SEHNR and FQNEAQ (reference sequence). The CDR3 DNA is TGTGCCAGCAGCTCCCGACAGGGGGAAAAACTGTTTTTT. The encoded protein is CASSSRQGEKLFF. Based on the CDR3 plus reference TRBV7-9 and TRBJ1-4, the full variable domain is DTGVSQNPRHKITKRGQNVTFRCDPISEHNRLYWYRQTLGQGPEFLTYFQNEAQLEKSRLLSDRFSAERPKGSFSTLEIQRTEQGDSAMYLCASSSRQGEKLFFGSGTQLSVL.

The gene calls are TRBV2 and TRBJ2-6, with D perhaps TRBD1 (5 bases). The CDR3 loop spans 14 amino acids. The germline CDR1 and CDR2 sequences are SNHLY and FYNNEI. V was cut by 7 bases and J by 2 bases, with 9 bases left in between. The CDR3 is CASKEQAGANVLTF. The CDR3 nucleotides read TGTGCCAGCAAGGAACAGGCTGGGGCCAACGTCCTGACTTTC.

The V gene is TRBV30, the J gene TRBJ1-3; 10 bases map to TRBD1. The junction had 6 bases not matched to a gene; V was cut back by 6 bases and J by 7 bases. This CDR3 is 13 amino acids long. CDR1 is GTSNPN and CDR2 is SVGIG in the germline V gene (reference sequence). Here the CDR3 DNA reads TGTGCCTGTGGGACAGGGGTAATCAACACCATATATTTT. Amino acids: CACGTGVINTIYF.

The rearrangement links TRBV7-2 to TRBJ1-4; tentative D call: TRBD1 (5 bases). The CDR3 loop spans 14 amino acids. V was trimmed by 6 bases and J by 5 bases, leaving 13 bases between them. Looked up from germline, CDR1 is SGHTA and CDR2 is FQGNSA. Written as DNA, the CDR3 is TGTGCCAGCAGAATTGACAGAGCGAATGAAAAACTGTTTTTT. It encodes CASRIDRANEKLFF.

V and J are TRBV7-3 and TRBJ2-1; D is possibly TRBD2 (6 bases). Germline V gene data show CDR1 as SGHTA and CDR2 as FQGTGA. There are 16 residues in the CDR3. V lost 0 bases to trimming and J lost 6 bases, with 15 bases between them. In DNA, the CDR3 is TGTGCCAGCAGCTTAACTGTTCTCGGGGGTTTCAATGAGCAGTTCTTC. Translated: CASSLTVLGGFNEQFF.

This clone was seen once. The CDR3: CASSLEWDSNNEQFF. DNA for the CDR3: TGCGCCAGCAGCCTCGAATGGGACAGCAACAATGAGCAGTTCTTC. The chain is built from TRBV4-3 and TRBJ2-1; 7 bases line up with TRBD1. Unmatched junction bases numbered 8, after V lost 4 bases and J lost 5 bases. Per the germline V gene, CDR1 is LGHNA and CDR2 is YSLEER. The length of the CDR3 is 15 residues.

CDR3 nucleotide sequence: TGTGCCAGCAGTCCGAGCCCCGTACAGGGGGGCGAAAAACTGTTTTTT. Its translation: CASSPSPVQGGEKLFF. The chain employs TRBV28 and TRBJ1-4, with TRBD1 matching over 8 bases. Germline V gene lookup returns CDR1 MDHEN and CDR2 SYDVKM. This CDR3 is built from 16 residues. The J segment lost 8 bases and the V segment lost 5 bases, leaving 13 bases of the junction unmatched.

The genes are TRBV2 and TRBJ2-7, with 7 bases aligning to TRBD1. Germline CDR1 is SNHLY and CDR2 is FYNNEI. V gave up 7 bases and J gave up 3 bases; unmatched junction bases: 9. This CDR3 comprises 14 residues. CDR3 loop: CASTPRGLVYEQYF. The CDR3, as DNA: TGTGCCAGCACCCCAAGGGGGCTAGTCTACGAGCAGTACTTC.

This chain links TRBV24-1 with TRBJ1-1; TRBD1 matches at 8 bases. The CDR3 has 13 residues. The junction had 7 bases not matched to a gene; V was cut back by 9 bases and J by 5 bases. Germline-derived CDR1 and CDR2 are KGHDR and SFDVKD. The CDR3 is CATETGDGTEAFF. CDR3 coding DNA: TGTGCCACCGAGACAGGGGATGGGACTGAAGCTTTCTTT.

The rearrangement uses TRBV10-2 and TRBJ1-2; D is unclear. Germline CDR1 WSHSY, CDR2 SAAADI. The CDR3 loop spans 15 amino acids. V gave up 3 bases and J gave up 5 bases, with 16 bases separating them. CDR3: CASSEERRSGYGYTF. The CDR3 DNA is TGCGCCAGCAGTGAAGAGAGGAGGAGTGGGTATGGCTACACCTTC.

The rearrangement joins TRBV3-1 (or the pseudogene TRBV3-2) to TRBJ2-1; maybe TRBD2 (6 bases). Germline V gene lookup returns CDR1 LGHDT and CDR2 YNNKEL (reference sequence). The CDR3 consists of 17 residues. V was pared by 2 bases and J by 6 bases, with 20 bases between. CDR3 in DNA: TGTGCCAGCAGCCAAATCTCTACCGGGACTCGAAGCAATGAGCAGTTCTTC. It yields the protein CASSQISTGTRSNEQFF.

This CDR3 is CASSVATGGGEDTQYF. In DNA, the CDR3 is TGTGCCAGCAGCGTAGCTACAGGCGGGGGCGAAGATACGCAGTATTTT. The rearrangement links TRBV9 to TRBJ2-3, with a possible D match to TRBD2 (7 bases). Per the germline V gene, CDR1 is SGDLS and CDR2 is YYNGEE. This CDR3 is 16 amino acids long. The V end lost 0 bases, the J end lost 5 bases, and 16 bases lay between the germline ends.

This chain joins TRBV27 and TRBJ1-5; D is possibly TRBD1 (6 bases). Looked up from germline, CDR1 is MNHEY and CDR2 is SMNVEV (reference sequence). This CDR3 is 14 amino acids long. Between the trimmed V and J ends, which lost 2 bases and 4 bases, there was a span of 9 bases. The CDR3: CASSLRDKNQPQHF. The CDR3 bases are TGTGCCAGCAGTTTAAGGGACAAAAATCAGCCCCAGCATTTT.

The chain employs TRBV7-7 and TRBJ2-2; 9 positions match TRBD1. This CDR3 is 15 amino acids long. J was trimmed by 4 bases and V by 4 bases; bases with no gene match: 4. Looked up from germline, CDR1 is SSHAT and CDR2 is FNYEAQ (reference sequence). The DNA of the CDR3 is TGTGCCAGCAGCTCACAGGGGGCGCGCACCGGGGAGCTGTTTTTT. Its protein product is CASSSQGARTGELFF.

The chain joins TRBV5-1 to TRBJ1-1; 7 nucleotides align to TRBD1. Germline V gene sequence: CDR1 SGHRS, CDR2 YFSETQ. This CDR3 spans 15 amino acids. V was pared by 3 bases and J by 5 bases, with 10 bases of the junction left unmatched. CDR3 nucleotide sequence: TGCGCCAGCAGCTCTTACAGGGGATCGGGAACTGAAGCTTTCTTT. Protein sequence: CASSSYRGSGTEAFF.

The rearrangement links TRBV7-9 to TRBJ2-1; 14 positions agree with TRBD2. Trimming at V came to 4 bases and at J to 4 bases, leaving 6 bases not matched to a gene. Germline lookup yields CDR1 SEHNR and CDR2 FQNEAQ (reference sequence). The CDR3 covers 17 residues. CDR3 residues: CASSSTSGGAPYNEQFF. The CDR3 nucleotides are TGTGCCAGCAGCTCGACTAGCGGGGGGGCCCCTTACAATGAGCAGTTCTTC.

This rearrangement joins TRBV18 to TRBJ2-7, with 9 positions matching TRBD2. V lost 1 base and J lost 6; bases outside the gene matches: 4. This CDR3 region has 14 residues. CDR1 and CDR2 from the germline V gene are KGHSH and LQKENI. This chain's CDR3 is CASSPRREGIEQYF. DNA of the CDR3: TGTGCCAGCTCACCACGGCGGGAGGGGATCGAGCAGTACTTC.

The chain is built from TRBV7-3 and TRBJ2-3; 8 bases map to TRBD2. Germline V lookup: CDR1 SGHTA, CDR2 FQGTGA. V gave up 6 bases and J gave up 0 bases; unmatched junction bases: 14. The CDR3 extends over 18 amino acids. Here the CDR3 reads CASRTPPSGPCSTDTQYF. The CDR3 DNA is TGTGCCAGCAGAACCCCCCCTAGCGGGCCATGTAGCACAGATACGCAGTATTTT.

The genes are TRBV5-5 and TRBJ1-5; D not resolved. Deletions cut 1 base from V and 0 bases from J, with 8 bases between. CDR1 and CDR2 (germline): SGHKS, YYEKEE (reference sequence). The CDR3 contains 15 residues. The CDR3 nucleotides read TGTGCCAGCAGCTTGCGAGGTTATAGCAATCAGCCCCAGCATTTT. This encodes CASSLRGYSNQPQHF. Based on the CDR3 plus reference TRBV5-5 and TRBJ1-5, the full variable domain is DAGVTQSPTHLIKTRGQQVTLRCSPISGHKSVSWYQQVLGQGPQFIFQYYEKEERGRGNFPDRFSARQFPNYSSELNVNALLLGDSALYLCASSLRGYSNQPQHFGDGTRLSIL.

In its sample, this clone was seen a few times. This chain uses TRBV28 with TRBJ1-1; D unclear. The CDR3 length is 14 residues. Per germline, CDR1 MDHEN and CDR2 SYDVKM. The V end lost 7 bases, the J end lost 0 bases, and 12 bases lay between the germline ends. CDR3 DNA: TGTGCCAGCACCCCCGGAGTGATGAACACTGAAGCTTTCTTT. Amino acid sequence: CASTPGVMNTEAFF.

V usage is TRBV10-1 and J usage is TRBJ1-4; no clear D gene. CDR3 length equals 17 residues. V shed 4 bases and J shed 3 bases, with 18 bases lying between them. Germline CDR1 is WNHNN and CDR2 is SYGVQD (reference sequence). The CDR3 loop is CASSADAGKGANEKLFF. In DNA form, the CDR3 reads TGCGCCAGCAGTGCTGATGCAGGCAAGGGAGCTAATGAAAAACTGTTTTTT.